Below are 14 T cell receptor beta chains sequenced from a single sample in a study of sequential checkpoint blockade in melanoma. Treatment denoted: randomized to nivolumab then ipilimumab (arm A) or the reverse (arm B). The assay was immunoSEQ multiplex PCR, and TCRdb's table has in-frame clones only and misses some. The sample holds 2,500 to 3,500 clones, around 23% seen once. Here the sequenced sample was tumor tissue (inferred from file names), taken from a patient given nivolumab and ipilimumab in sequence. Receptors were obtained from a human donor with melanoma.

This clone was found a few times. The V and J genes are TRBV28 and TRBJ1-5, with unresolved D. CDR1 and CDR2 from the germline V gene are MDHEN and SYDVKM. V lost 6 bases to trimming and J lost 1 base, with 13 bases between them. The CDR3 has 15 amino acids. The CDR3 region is CASRTPQKSNQPQHF. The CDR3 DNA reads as TGTGCCAGCAGGACACCCCAAAAAAGCAATCAGCCCCAGCATTTT.

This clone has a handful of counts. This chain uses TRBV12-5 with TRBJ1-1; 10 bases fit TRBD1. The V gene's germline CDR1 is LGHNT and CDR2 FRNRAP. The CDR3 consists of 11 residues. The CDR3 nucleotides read TGTGCCAGACAGGGGGCCTTTGAAGCTTTCTTT. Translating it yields CARQGAFEAFF.

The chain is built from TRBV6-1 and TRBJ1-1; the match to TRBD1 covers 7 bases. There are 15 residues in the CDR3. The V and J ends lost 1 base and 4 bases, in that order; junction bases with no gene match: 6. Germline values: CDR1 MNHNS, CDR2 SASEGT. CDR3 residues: CASSEEAGGVTEAFF. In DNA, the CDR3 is TGTGCCAGCAGTGAAGAGGCAGGGGGAGTCACTGAAGCTTTCTTT.

CDR3 nucleotide sequence: TGTGCCAGTAGTCGGACGCCGGGTGATCTGAACACTGAAGCTTTCTTT. This gives the protein CASSRTPGDLNTEAFF. The V and J genes are TRBV19 and TRBJ1-1; D unresolved. Germline CDR1 reads LNHDA; CDR2 reads SQIVND (reference sequence). CDR3 length: 16 amino acids. The germline V and J ends were trimmed by 5 bases and 0 bases, with 16 bases remaining between them.

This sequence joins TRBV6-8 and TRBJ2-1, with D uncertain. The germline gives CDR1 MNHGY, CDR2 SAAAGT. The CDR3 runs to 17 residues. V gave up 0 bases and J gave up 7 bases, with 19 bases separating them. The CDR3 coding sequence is TGTGCCAGCAGTTACTCGGAGACAAGTTGGGGAAATAATGAGCAGTTCTTC. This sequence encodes CASSYSETSWGNNEQFF.

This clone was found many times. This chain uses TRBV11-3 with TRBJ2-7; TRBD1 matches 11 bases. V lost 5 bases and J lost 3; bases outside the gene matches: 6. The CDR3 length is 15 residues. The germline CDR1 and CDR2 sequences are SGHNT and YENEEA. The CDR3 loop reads CASSPRTGGVYEQYF. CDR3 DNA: TGTGCCAGCAGCCCGCGGACAGGGGGCGTCTACGAGCAGTACTTC.

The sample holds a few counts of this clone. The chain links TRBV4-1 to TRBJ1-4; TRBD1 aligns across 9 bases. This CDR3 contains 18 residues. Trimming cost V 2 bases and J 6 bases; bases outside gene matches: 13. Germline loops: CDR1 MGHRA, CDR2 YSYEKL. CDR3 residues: CASSQRDRATRWDEKLFF. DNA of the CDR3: TGCGCCAGCAGCCAACGGGACAGGGCGACTAGGTGGGATGAAAAACTGTTTTTT.

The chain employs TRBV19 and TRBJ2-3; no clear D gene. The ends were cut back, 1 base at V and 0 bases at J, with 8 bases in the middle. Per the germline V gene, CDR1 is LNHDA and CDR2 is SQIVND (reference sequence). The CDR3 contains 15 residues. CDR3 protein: CASSIVPRSTDTQYF. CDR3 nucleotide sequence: TGTGCCAGTAGTATAGTTCCCCGTAGCACAGATACGCAGTATTTT.

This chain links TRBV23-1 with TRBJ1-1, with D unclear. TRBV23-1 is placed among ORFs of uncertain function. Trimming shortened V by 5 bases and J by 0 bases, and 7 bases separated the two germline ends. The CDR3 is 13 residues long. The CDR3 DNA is TGCGCCAGCAGTACGGGCCTGAACACTGAAGCTTTCTTT. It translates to CASSTGLNTEAFF.

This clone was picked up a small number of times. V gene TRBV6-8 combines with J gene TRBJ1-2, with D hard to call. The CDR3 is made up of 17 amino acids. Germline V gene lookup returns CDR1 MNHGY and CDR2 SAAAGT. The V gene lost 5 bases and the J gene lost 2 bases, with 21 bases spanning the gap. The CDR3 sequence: CASSKDHRQAKNYGYTF. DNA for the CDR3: TGTGCCAGCAGTAAAGATCACCGACAAGCTAAAAACTATGGCTACACCTTC.

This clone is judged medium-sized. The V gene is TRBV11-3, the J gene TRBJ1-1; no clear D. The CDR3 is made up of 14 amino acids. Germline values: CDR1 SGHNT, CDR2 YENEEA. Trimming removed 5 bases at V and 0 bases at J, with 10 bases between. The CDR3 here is CASSPLVMNTEAFF. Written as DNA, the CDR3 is TGTGCCAGCAGCCCGCTTGTGATGAACACTGAAGCTTTCTTT.

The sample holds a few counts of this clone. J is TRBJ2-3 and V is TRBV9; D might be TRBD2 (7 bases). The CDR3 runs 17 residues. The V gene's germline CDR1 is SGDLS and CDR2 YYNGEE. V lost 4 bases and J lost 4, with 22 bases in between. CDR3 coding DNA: TGTGCCAGCAGCCAACGGGGGGAGGACAGACGTTCAGATACGCAGTATTTT. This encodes CASSQRGEDRRSDTQYF. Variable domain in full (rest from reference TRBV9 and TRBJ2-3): DSGVTQTPKHLITATGQRVTLRCSPRSGDLSVYWYQQSLDQGLQFLIQYYNGEERAKGNILERFSAQQFPDLHSELNLSSLELGDSALYFCASSQRGEDRRSDTQYFGPGTRLTVL.

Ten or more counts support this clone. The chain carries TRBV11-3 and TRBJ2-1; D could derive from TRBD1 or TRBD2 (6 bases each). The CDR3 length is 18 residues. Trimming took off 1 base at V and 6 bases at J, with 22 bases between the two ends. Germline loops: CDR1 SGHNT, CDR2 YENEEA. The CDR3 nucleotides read TGTGCCAGCAGCTTAGGTCCGGGGGCCAGCCGACGATCCAATGAGCAGTTCTTC. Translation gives CASSLGPGASRRSNEQFF.

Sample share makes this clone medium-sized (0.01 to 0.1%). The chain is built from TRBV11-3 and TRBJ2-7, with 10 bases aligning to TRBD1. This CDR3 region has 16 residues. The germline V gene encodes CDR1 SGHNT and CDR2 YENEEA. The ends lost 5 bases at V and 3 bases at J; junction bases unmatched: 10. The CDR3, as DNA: TGTGCCAGCAGCGCTAGACCGGGACAGGGGTTCTACGAGCAGTACTTC. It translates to CASSARPGQGFYEQYF.